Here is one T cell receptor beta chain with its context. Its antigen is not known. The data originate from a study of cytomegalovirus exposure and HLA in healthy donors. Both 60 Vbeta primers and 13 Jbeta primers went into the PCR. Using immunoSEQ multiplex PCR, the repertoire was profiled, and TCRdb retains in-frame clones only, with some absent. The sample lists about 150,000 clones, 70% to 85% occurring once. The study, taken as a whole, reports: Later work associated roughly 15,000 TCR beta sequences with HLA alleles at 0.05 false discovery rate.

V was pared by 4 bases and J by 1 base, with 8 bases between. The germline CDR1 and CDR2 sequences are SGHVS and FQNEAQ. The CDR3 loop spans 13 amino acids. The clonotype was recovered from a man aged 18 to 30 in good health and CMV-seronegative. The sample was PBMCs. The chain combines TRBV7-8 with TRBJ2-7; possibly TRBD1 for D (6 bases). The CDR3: CASSSGTSYEQYF. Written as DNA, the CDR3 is TGTGCCAGCAGCTCCGGGACATCCTACGAGCAGTACTTC.